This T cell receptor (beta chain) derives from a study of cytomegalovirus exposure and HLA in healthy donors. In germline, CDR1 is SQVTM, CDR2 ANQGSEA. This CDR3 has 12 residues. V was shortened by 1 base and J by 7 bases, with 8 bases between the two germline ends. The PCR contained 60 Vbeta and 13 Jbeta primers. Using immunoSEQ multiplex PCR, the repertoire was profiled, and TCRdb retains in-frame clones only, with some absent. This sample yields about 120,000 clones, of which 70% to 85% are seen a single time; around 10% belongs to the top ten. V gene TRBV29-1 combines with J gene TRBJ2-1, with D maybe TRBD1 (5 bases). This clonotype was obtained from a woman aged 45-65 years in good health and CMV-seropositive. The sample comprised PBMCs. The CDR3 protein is CSVEVAGNEQFF. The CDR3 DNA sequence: TGCAGCGTTGAAGTGGCAGGGAATGAGCAGTTCTTC.